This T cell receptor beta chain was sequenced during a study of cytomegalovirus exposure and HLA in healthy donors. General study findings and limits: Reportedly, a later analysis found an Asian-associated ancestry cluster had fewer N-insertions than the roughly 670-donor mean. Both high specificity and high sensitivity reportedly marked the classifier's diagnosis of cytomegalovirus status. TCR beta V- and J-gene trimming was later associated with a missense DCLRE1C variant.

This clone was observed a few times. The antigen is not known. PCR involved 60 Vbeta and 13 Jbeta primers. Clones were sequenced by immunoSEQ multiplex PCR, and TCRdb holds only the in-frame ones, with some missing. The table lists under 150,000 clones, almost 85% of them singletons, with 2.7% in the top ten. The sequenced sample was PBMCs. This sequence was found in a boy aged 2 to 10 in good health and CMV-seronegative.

The CDR3 sequence: CSVEEYLAVVSTDTQYF. Written as DNA, the CDR3 is TGCAGCGTTGAAGAATACCTAGCGGTGGTTAGCACAGATACGCAGTATTTT. This chain uses TRBV29-1 with TRBJ2-3; 7 positions match TRBD2. The CDR3 has 17 amino acids. V gave up 0 bases and J gave up 0 bases; unmatched junction bases: 9. From germline, CDR1 is SQVTM and CDR2 ANQGSEA.